This T cell receptor (beta chain) appears in the sequencing data of a study of T cells in Graves' hyperthyroidism and ophthalmopathy. The CDR3 extends over 19 amino acids. Germline V gene sequence: CDR1 MNHEY, CDR2 SMNVEV (reference sequence). Trimming removed 1 base from V and 2 bases from J, with 21 bases in between. Study-level points and caveats: In blood, most of the thyroid clonotypes expanded above 0.001 were also present.

RNA transcripts were the template for amplifying TCR beta CDR3 regions. When the TCR CDR3 underwent first-round RT-PCR, the HTBI primer set was used. TCRdb re-analysed the multiplex PCR reads in MiXCR, keeping a single row per CDR3 protein. In the table there are roughly 700,000 distinct CDR3 sequences, about 14% of which are singletons. The diagnoses drew upon clinical symptoms, serum thyroxine and TRAb, thyroid ultrasound and orbital computed tomography. Fresh peripheral blood, around 9.2 ml of it, supplied the PBMCs. This clonotype appeared many times. Its antigen remains unidentified. The chain is built from TRBV27 and TRBJ2-1, with D possibly TRBD2 on 5 matching bases. The sequenced sample consisted of blood. This clonotype originated in a woman under 30 with Graves' hyperthyroidism. CDR3 residues: CASSLWGPSNPITYNEQFF. For the CDR3, the DNA is TGTGCCAGCAGTTTATGGGGTCCTAGCAACCCGATCACCTACAATGAGCAGTTCTTC.